The rows below give T cell receptor beta chains drawn from one sample of a study of blood T cell repertoires in COVID-19. TCRdb keeps only in-frame clones here, not all; method: immunoSEQ multiplex PCR. Of 250,000 or so clones in the sample, 70% to 90% are singletons; the top ten hold over 4%. The specimen sequenced was peripheral blood. These receptor sequences come from a woman aged 60-70 years with COVID-19, enrolled during active disease. CDR3s include the opening cysteine and the closing phenylalanine or tryptophan. A D gene is named only where the DNA matches it firmly. The size entry is marked missing in some rows and otherwise reads once, few, many or a size class.

- TRBD2 TRBJ2-5 15 TRBV19 CASSNPGAGGETQYF TGTGCCAGTAGTAACCCCGGGGCGGGAGGGGAGACCCAGTACTTC
once - TRBJ2-3 10 TRBV28 CACPRVPQYF TGTGCCTGCCCCAGGGTCCCGCAGTATTTT
- - TRBJ1-1 14 TRBV10-3 CAISEPNRVAEAFF TGTGCCATCAGTGAGCCCAACAGGGTGGCTGAAGCTTTCTTT
once TRBD1 TRBJ1-4 17 TRBV9 CASSGLGTDNSNEKLFF TGTGCCAGCAGCGGACTGGGGACAGACAATAGTAATGAAAAACTGTTTTTT
- TRBD2 TRBJ2-7 17 TRBV27 CASSPGRLAGGLYEQYF TGTGCCAGCAGTCCCGGGAGACTAGCGGGAGGTCTCTACGAGCAGTACTTC
- - TRBJ2-7 11 TRBV5-4 CASSLNREQYF TGTGCCAGCAGCTTGAACAGGGAGCAGTACTTC
- - TRBJ1-4 14 TRBV5-1 CASRSGGSNEKLFF TGCGCCAGCCGCTCGGGGGGCTCGAATGAAAAACTGTTTTTT
- - TRBJ2-1 14 TRBV5-1 CASSNGGRYNEQFF TGCGCCAGCAGCAACGGAGGGCGCTACAATGAGCAGTTCTTC
- TRBD1 TRBJ1-1 15 TRBV11-3 CASSSRTGSNTEAFF TGTGCCAGCAGCTCTCGGACAGGTTCGAACACTGAAGCTTTCTTT
- - TRBJ1-6 13 TRBV6-5 CASSLKGDSPLHF TGTGCCAGCAGCCTGAAAGGGGATTCACCCCTCCACTTT
- - TRBJ2-7 15 TRBV28 CASTVLGGRPREQYF TGTGCCAGCACCGTTCTCGGAGGGAGGCCTCGCGAGCAGTACTTC
- TRBD2 TRBJ2-1 15 TRBV6-6 CASSQPGTRSNEQFF TGTGCCAGCAGTCAGCCCGGGACTAGAAGTAATGAGCAGTTCTTC
- - TRBJ1-5 12 TRBV27 CASSRVGQPQHF TGTGCCAGCAGCAGGGTTGGACAGCCCCAGCATTTT
once TRBD2 TRBJ2-7 14 TRBV19 CASSGNRGSHEQYF TGTGCCAGTAGTGGAAACCGCGGGAGTCACGAGCAGTACTTC
few - TRBJ1-5 13 TRBV4-2 CASSQDSVQPQHF TGTGCCAGCAGCCAAGACTCGGTTCAGCCCCAGCATTTT
- - TRBJ1-1 14 TRBV6-5 CASSYNGWNTEAFF TGTGCCAGCAGTTACAACGGTTGGAACACTGAAGCTTTCTTT
- TRBD1 TRBJ1-4 14 TRBV29-1 CSASGGKGSEKLFF TGCAGCGCCTCAGGGGGGAAGGGCAGTGAAAAACTGTTTTTT
- TRBD2 TRBJ2-1 15 TRBV30 CAWGGSSGRSNEQFF TGTGCCTGGGGGGGATCTAGCGGGAGGTCCAATGAGCAGTTCTTC
- - TRBJ1-5 16 TRBV19 CASSIGTKRVGQPQHF TGTGCCAGTAGTATAGGCACAAAGAGGGTAGGTCAGCCCCAGCATTTT
- TRBD2 TRBJ2-1 15 TRBV7-9 CASSASGGSYNEQFF TGTGCCAGCAGCGCTAGCGGGGGCTCCTACAATGAGCAGTTCTTC
- - TRBJ1-1 12 TRBV30 CAWQGGYTEAFF TGTGCCTGGCAAGGGGGTTACACTGAAGCTTTCTTT
- - TRBJ1-1 16 TRBV11-3 CASTLLDRTSGTEAFF TGTGCCAGCACCCTATTGGACCGGACTTCGGGGACTGAAGCTTTCTTT
- TRBD1 TRBJ1-3 14 TRBV11-2 CASSPTGLGNTIYF TGTGCCAGCAGCCCGACAGGGCTGGGAAACACCATATATTTT
- - TRBJ1-5 13 TRBV27 CASSERRDQPQHF TGTGCCAGCAGCGAACGTAGAGATCAGCCCCAGCATTTT
- - TRBJ1-2 13 TRBV7-2 CASSNRQRYGYTF TGTGCCAGCAGTAATCGACAGAGATATGGCTACACCTTC
- TRBD1 TRBJ2-1 13 TRBV6-4 CASSTKQGDEQFF TGTGCCAGCAGTACCAAACAGGGGGATGAGCAGTTCTTC
- - TRBJ2-7 14 TRBV28 CASSPGGRPYEQYF TGTGCCAGCAGTCCAGGGGGGAGGCCCTACGAGCAGTACTTC
- TRBD2 TRBJ2-5 13 TRBV19 CASNWRGEETQYF TGTGCCAGTAATTGGCGGGGGGAAGAGACCCAGTACTTC
- - TRBJ2-7 13 TRBV9 CASSTAVGREQYF TGTGCCAGCAGCACGGCGGTTGGAAGGGAGCAGTACTTC
- TRBD2 TRBJ2-5 14 TRBV27 CASRGLAGAETQYF TGTGCCAGCAGGGGACTAGCGGGAGCAGAGACCCAGTACTTC
- TRBD1 TRBJ1-1 17 TRBV18 CASSPRQGMMFHTEAFF TGTGCCAGCTCGCCCAGACAGGGGATGATGTTCCACACTGAAGCTTTCTTT
- TRBD2 TRBJ2-2 16 TRBV9 CASSVYTSGSTGELFF TGTGCCAGCAGCGTATATACTAGCGGTAGCACCGGGGAGCTGTTTTTT
- - TRBJ2-2 12 TRBV2 CASRTGSGELFF TGTGCCAGCAGGACCGGGAGCGGGGAGCTGTTTTTT
- TRBD1 TRBJ2-2 15 TRBV12-5 CASGLQGARTGELFF TGTGCTAGTGGTTTGCAGGGGGCGCGTACCGGGGAGCTGTTTTTT
- TRBD2 TRBJ2-1 16 TRBV11-3 CASSLGLAGEYNEQFF TGTGCCAGCAGCTTAGGGCTAGCGGGAGAGTACAATGAGCAGTTCTTC
- - TRBJ1-5 15 TRBV2 CASSEGRGSNQPQHF TGTGCCAGCAGCGAAGGGCGGGGCAGCAATCAGCCCCAGCATTTT
- TRBD1 TRBJ2-2 15 TRBV14 CASSHRTGVGGELFF TGTGCCAGCAGCCACCGGACAGGGGTGGGCGGGGAGCTGTTTTTT
- - TRBJ2-6 15 TRBV2 CASSVGGSGANVLTF TGTGCCAGCAGTGTCGGCGGCTCTGGGGCCAACGTCCTGACTTTC
once - TRBJ2-1 14 TRBV7-2 CASSFITGMNEQFF TGTGCCAGCAGCTTTATCACAGGAATGAATGAGCAGTTCTTC
- - TRBJ1-4 15 TRBV9 CASSASVARGEKLFF TGTGCCAGCAGCGCCTCCGTGGCCCGCGGTGAAAAACTGTTTTTT
- TRBD1 TRBJ1-4 14 TRBV11-2 CASSSQGLGEKLFF TGTGCCAGCAGCTCACAGGGGTTGGGTGAAAAACTGTTTTTT
- - TRBJ1-2 15 TRBV9 CASSVGQEPNYGYTF TGTGCCAGCAGCGTAGGACAGGAACCAAACTATGGCTACACCTTC
- - TRBJ1-5 13 TRBV19 CASTNRLDQPQHF TGTGCCAGTACGAACCGACTGGATCAGCCCCAGCATTTT
- - TRBJ2-1 14 TRBV10-3 CAISAAVRGGEQFF TGTGCCATCAGTGCGGCCGTTAGAGGGGGTGAGCAGTTCTTC
- TRBD2 TRBJ2-5 14 TRBV28 CASSTGLAGETQYF TGTGCCAGCAGCACTGGACTAGCGGGAGAGACCCAGTACTTC
once - TRBJ2-2 14 TRBV6-2/TRBV6-3 CASSYPPGTLWLFF TGTGCCAGCAGTTACCCCCCGGGTACTTTGTGGCTGTTTTTT
- - TRBJ2-7 14 TRBV5-4 CASSLGGPGYEQYF TGTGCCAGCAGCTTGGGCGGGCCGGGCTACGAGCAGTACTTC
- TRBD1 TRBJ1-2 14 TRBV18 CASSHPGTGSGYTF TGTGCCAGCTCTCACCCCGGGACAGGGAGCGGCTACACCTTC
- - TRBJ2-5 12 TRBV29-1 CSVAGGQETQYF TGCAGCGTTGCCGGCGGGCAAGAGACCCAGTACTTC
- - TRBJ2-2 14 TRBV27 CATRARGRTGELFF TGTGCCACCCGGGCCCGGGGGAGGACCGGGGAGCTGTTTTTT
- TRBD1 TRBJ2-5 14 TRBV27 CASSGTGISETQYF TGTGCCAGCAGTGGGACAGGGATTTCAGAGACCCAGTACTTC
- - TRBJ1-4 15 TRBV7-9 CASRLVGQGKEKLFF TGTGCCAGCAGACTCGTCGGGCAGGGGAAAGAAAAACTGTTTTTT
- - TRBJ2-5 13 TRBV7-3 CASSSGPVETQYF TGTGCCAGCAGTTCAGGGCCGGTAGAGACCCAGTACTTC
- TRBD2 TRBJ2-2 19 TRBV5-1 CASSSLEAGGPRGTGELFF TGCGCCAGCAGCTCTCTAGAGGCGGGAGGGCCTCGAGGCACCGGGGAGCTGTTTTTT
- - TRBJ2-7 14 TRBV5-6 CASSLRRGITEQYF TGTGCCAGCAGCTTGAGAAGGGGGATCACCGAGCAGTACTTC
- - TRBJ1-5 13 TRBV18 CASSITRDQPQHF TGTGCCAGCTCAATCACACGTGATCAGCCCCAGCATTTT
- - TRBJ1-2 16 TRBV15 CATSTDRGAGLYGYTF TGTGCCACCAGCACAGACCGCGGAGCGGGTCTCTATGGCTACACCTTC
- TRBD2 TRBJ2-3 15 TRBV2 CASSGAGGPLDTQYF TGTGCCAGCAGCGGCGCGGGAGGGCCTCTAGATACGCAGTATTTT